What follows are 18 T cell receptor beta chains derived from one specimen sequenced in a study of blood T cell repertoires in COVID-19. Here immunoSEQ multiplex PCR was the method, and the copy in TCRdb shows in-frame clones only, minus some. The sample consists of tens of thousands of clones, roughly 87% of them appearing once. Input material: peripheral blood. These receptors originate from a woman at least 80 years old with acute or convalescent COVID-19.

A single count supports this clone. This chain joins TRBV3-1 (or the pseudogene TRBV3-2) and TRBJ2-1; 10 positions agree with TRBD1. J gave up 4 bases and V 2 bases, and 5 bases lay outside the gene matches. The CDR3 has 16 residues. Per the germline V gene, CDR1 is LGHDT and CDR2 is YNNKEL (reference sequence). CDR3 in DNA: TGTGCCAGCAGCCAATGGGGGACAGGGGAATACAATGAGCAGTTCTTC. This encodes CASSQWGTGEYNEQFF.

This CDR3 reads CASSRGGYGYTF. The CDR3 region has the DNA TGTGCCAGCAGTAGAGGGGGCTATGGCTACACCTTC. The rearrangement uses TRBV25-1 and TRBJ1-2; perhaps TRBD1 as D (6 bases). The germline V and J ends were trimmed by 5 bases and 4 bases, with 8 bases remaining between them. The CDR3 consists of 12 residues. The germline gives CDR1 MGHDK, CDR2 SYGVNS.

This chain connects TRBV2 to TRBJ2-1; TRBD2 agrees at 8 bases. Germline V gene sequence: CDR1 SNHLY, CDR2 FYNNEI. The V gene end was trimmed by 7 bases and the J gene end by 6 bases; junction bases not matched to a gene: 17. CDR3 length equals 17 residues. The CDR3 nucleotides read TGTGCCAGCACCCGTGCGGGGGGCCAGCCGAGGGGCAATGAGCAGTTCTTC. Encoded protein: CASTRAGGQPRGNEQFF. Full variable domain (remainder filled in from reference TRBV2 and TRBJ2-1): EPEVTQTPSHQVTQMGQEVILRCVPISNHLYFYWYRQILGQKVEFLVSFYNNEISEKSEIFDDQFSVERPDGSNFTLKIRSTKLEDSAMYFCASTRAGGQPRGNEQFFGPGTRLTVL.

V is TRBV11-2 and J is TRBJ2-7, with 7 bases fitting TRBD2. Germline values: CDR1 SGHAT, CDR2 FQNNGV. The CDR3 totals 15 residues. V lost 4 bases to trimming and J lost 2 bases; unmatched junction nucleotides: 8. CDR3 coding DNA: TGTGCCAGCAGCTCCCAAGGCGGGAGCACCTACGAGCAGTACTTC. Protein: CASSSQGGSTYEQYF.

The J gene is TRBJ1-1, the V gene TRBV18; the D gene is possibly TRBD1 (6 bases). CDR1 KGHSH and CDR2 LQKENI come from the germline V gene. V lost 5 bases and J lost 2, with 18 bases in between. The CDR3 runs to 16 residues. The DNA of the CDR3 is TGTGCCAGCTCAGCAACAGGGAGCGCGACAAACACTGAAGCTTTCTTT. Protein product: CASSATGSATNTEAFF.

The gene calls are TRBV2 and TRBJ1-1; the match to TRBD1 covers 8 bases. The CDR3 spans 14 residues. CDR1 is SNHLY, CDR2 FYNNEI, per germline. After removal of 6 bases from V and 4 bases from J, the junction contained 7 bases not matched to a gene. The CDR3 bases are TGTGCCAGCAGGGACGCAGGGGGCCTCACTGAAGCTTTCTTT. Its translation is CASRDAGGLTEAFF.

The chain has TRBV24-1 and TRBJ2-3; TRBD1 aligns across 8 bases. The germline V gene encodes CDR1 KGHDR and CDR2 SFDVKD. The CDR3 is made up of 16 amino acids. Trimming removed 6 bases from V and 2 bases from J; junction bases left unmatched: 9. The chain's CDR3 is CATSTLRGQDTDTQYF. CDR3 DNA sequence: TGTGCCACCAGTACACTAAGGGGACAGGACACAGATACGCAGTATTTT.

The V and J genes are TRBV1 and TRBJ2-7; no check of the table's D call, TRBD2, against the DNA was made. TRBV1 is flagged as a pseudogene. The CDR3 runs to 16 residues. The CDR3 spells CTSPGPGLAGAYEQYV. CDR3 nucleotide sequence: TGCACCAGTCCAGGCCCCGGACTAGCGGGGGCTTACGAGCAGTACGTC.

The CDR3 loop is CASSLDSSYNEQFF. CDR3 DNA: TGTGCCAGCAGCTTGGACTCTTCCTACAATGAGCAGTTCTTC. The chain joins TRBV7-2 to TRBJ2-1, with TRBD2 as a possible D gene (5 bases). This CDR3 is built from 14 residues. Germline V gene lookup returns CDR1 SGHTA and CDR2 FQGNSA. Trimming took off 3 bases at V and 1 base at J, with 7 bases between the two ends.

The chain joins TRBV3-1 (or the pseudogene TRBV3-2) to TRBJ2-5, with TRBD2 matching 7 bases. This CDR3 region has 17 residues. In germline, CDR1 is LGHDT, CDR2 YNNKEL (reference sequence). With 1 base clipped from V and 2 bases from J, the junction kept 10 bases outside the gene matches. Here the CDR3 DNA reads TGTGCCAGCAGCCAAGTGGGTAGTAGCGGGCCTCAAGAGACCCAGTACTTC. It is translated as CASSQVGSSGPQETQYF.

The J gene is TRBJ2-1, the V gene TRBV5-1, with 13 bases aligning to TRBD2. Germline CDR1 SGHRS, CDR2 YFSETQ. The junction had 2 bases not matched to a gene; V was cut back by 6 bases and J by 5 bases. This CDR3 region has 14 residues. The CDR3 DNA sequence: TGCGCCAGCACGACTAGCGGGGGGAACAATGAGCAGTTCTTC. It yields the protein CASTTSGGNNEQFF.

The rearrangement uses TRBV3-1 (or the pseudogene TRBV3-2) and TRBJ2-3; 7 positions agree with TRBD2. CDR1 and CDR2 from the germline V gene are LGHDT and YNNKEL (reference sequence). The CDR3 sequence is 16 residues long. J gave up 1 base and V 3 bases, and 7 bases lay outside the gene matches. CDR3 nucleotides: TGTGCCAGCAGCCATACTCGGGGGGTCGGCACAGATACGCAGTATTTT. The encoded protein is CASSHTRGVGTDTQYF.

The rearrangement joins TRBV7-9 to TRBJ2-7, with a weak D call TRBD2 (5 bases). The length of the CDR3 is 13 residues. Germline assignment: CDR1 SEHNR and CDR2 FQNEAQ (reference sequence). Trimming shortened V by 1 base and J by 5 bases, and 9 bases separated the two germline ends. The CDR3 loop reads CASSLERVHEQYF. In nucleotides, the CDR3 is TGTGCCAGCAGCTTAGAGAGGGTTCACGAGCAGTACTTC.

This chain links TRBV2 with TRBJ2-2; 8 bases are shared with TRBD2. CDR3 size: 12 residues. Unmatched junction bases numbered 0, after V lost 6 bases and J lost 6 bases. From germline, CDR1 is SNHLY and CDR2 FYNNEI. CDR3 nucleotides: TGTGCCAGCAGCGGGGGGGCCGGGGAGCTGTTTTTT. Protein: CASSGGAGELFF.

The rearrangement joins TRBV6-5 to TRBJ1-1, with D hard to call. The CDR3 runs to 13 residues. Trimming shortened V by 2 bases and J by 4 bases, and 8 bases separated the two germline ends. In germline, CDR1 is MNHEY, CDR2 SVGAGI. The CDR3 nucleotides are TGTGCCAGCAGTTACGAGGCCTCCACTGAAGCTTTCTTT. Its protein is CASSYEASTEAFF.

This chain uses TRBV3-1 (or the pseudogene TRBV3-2) with TRBJ2-7, with 11 positions matching TRBD1. J gave up 3 bases and V 4 bases, and 5 bases lay outside the gene matches. The CDR3 is made up of 15 amino acids. Germline CDR1 is LGHDT and CDR2 is YNNKEL (reference sequence). The CDR3 DNA follows: TGTGCCAGCAGCCGTGGGACAGGGGGAGGCTACGAGCAGTACGTC. Protein sequence: CASSRGTGGGYEQYV.

The chain links TRBV6-2 or TRBV6-3 to TRBJ2-5; 13 bases agree with TRBD2. The CDR3 totals 16 residues. The V segment lost 4 bases and the J segment 2 bases; nucleotides outside the gene matches: 4. The germline gives CDR1 MNHEY, CDR2 SVGEGT. The CDR3 reads CASSFGTSGAQETQYF. The CDR3 region has the DNA TGTGCCAGCAGTTTTGGGACTAGCGGGGCACAAGAGACCCAGTACTTC.

The V gene is TRBV12-3 or TRBV12-4, the J gene TRBJ1-2; 7 bases align to TRBD1. CDR3 length: 12 amino acids. With V trimmed by 2 bases and J by 7 bases, 1 base remained unmatched. The CDR3 bases are TGTGCCAGCAGTTTAACAGGGGTTGGCTACACCTTC. Residues: CASSLTGVGYTF.